In its sample, the clone carrying this T cell receptor (beta chain) was seen many times. The antigen remains undetermined. The record originates from a study of T cells in Graves' hyperthyroidism and ophthalmopathy. Findings and caveats of the study: Ophthalmopathy was predicted by the model a median of approximately 6.6 months ahead of onset.

Template material for amplifying TCR beta CDR3 regions consisted of RNA transcripts. With the HTBI primer set, the TCR CDR3 went through a first round of RT-PCR. Via MiXCR, TCRdb re-called the multiplex PCR reads, giving one row per CDR3 protein. The sample carries around 190,000 distinct CDR3 sequences, around a sixth recorded once. Graves' hyperthyroidism without ophthalmopathy progression within 18 months was termed stable. The study excluded patients with uncontrolled infection, other autoimmune disease, pregnancy or lactation. Clinical symptoms, serum thyroxine and TRAb, thyroid ultrasound and orbital computed tomography together formed the diagnostic basis. This clonotype originated in a woman aged 50 to 65 with Graves' hyperthyroidism. Specimen: blood.

The CDR3 reads CASSSGVNTEAFF. CDR3 DNA: TGTGCCAGCAGTTCCGGTGTGAACACTGAAGCTTTCTTT. The V and J genes are TRBV12-3 or TRBV12-4 and TRBJ1-1; no clear D gene. Deletions cut 4 bases from V and 0 bases from J, with 6 bases between. The CDR3 covers 13 residues.